One sample yielded the 32 T cell receptor beta chains listed below, sequenced in a study of blood T cell repertoires in COVID-19. Repertoires were generated with immunoSEQ multiplex PCR, while TCRdb's copy carries only in-frame clones and drops some. The sample carries around 270,000 clones, about 89% recorded once. The material sequenced was peripheral blood. The receptors shown here come from a woman between 45 and 65 years old with acute or convalescent COVID-19.

The chain combines TRBV5-1 with TRBJ2-7; no firm D call. This CDR3 region has 11 residues. Trimming pared 5 bases from V and 1 base from J, leaving 4 bases between. Germline values: CDR1 SGHRS, CDR2 YFSETQ. The CDR3 loop reads CASRSSYEQYF. In DNA, the CDR3 is TGCGCCAGCAGGTCTTCCTACGAGCAGTACTTC.

This chain joins TRBV19 and TRBJ1-2; 9 nucleotides align to TRBD1. Germline V gives CDR1 LNHDA, CDR2 SQIVND (reference sequence). This CDR3 comprises 16 residues. The ends lost 0 bases at V and 6 bases at J; junction bases unmatched: 8. Written as DNA, the CDR3 is TGTGCCAGTAGTATAGAAGCGGGACAGGGTGGCCATGGCTACACCTTC. Its protein is CASSIEAGQGGHGYTF.

The chain combines TRBV28 with TRBJ2-7, with D perhaps matching TRBD1 (7 bases). Deletions cut 6 bases from V and 5 bases from J, with 11 bases between. Germline-derived CDR1 and CDR2 are MDHEN and SYDVKM. This CDR3 comprises 12 residues. CDR3 amino acids: CASRVRGDEQYF. The DNA of the CDR3 is TGTGCCAGCAGGGTCAGGGGGGACGAGCAGTACTTC.

This chain uses TRBV25-1 with TRBJ2-7; 8 bases match TRBD1. This CDR3 spans 16 amino acids. Germline-derived CDR1 and CDR2 are MGHDK and SYGVNS. V trimming: 2 bases; J trimming: 6 bases; junction bases outside the gene matches: 12. CDR3 DNA sequence: TGTGCCAGCAGTGAAGGGGTCAGGGGGCTGTCGGGCGAGCAGTACTTC. The encoded protein is CASSEGVRGLSGEQYF.

The rearrangement joins TRBV19 to TRBJ2-6, with TRBD1 identical over 7 bases. Looked up from germline, CDR1 is LNHDA and CDR2 is SQIVND (reference sequence). Trimming removed 3 bases from V and 2 bases from J; junction bases left unmatched: 13. CDR3 length: 19 residues. The CDR3 is CASSIPPERDSPGANVLTF. CDR3 coding DNA: TGTGCCAGTAGTATCCCCCCAGAGAGGGACAGCCCTGGGGCCAACGTCCTGACTTTC.

This chain joins TRBV5-1 and TRBJ2-2; possible D gene TRBD1, 5 bases. Trimming took 0 bases from V and 4 from J, leaving 13 bases between them. The CDR3 consists of 16 residues. From germline, CDR1 is SGHRS and CDR2 YFSETQ. The CDR3 region has the DNA TGCGCCAGCAGCTTGGATGGCAGGGCCGCCACCGGGGAGCTGTTTTTT. It yields the protein CASSLDGRAATGELFF.

This chain links TRBV5-1 with TRBJ1-1, with D unresolved. Trimming shortened V by 2 bases and J by 4 bases, and 9 bases separated the two germline ends. Germline V CDR1 and CDR2: SGHRS, YFSETQ. This CDR3 region has 13 residues. The CDR3 bases are TGCGCCAGCAGCTTCTGGGAGAGCACTGAAGCTTTCTTT. It is translated as CASSFWESTEAFF.

This clone is a singleton in its sample. The chain uses TRBV7-2 and TRBJ2-5, with D maybe TRBD1 (6 bases). CDR1 SGHTA and CDR2 FQGNSA come from the germline V gene. This CDR3 is 14 amino acids long. V gave up 2 bases and J gave up 10 bases, with 17 bases separating them. The CDR3 is CASSLLDRFRSQYF. CDR3 coding DNA: TGTGCCAGCAGCTTACTCGACAGGTTCAGGAGCCAGTACTTC.

This clone turned up a few times. This chain uses TRBV15 with TRBJ2-3, with D possibly being TRBD1 (6 bases). Germline CDR1 LNHNV, CDR2 YYDKDF (reference sequence). The CDR3 has 14 amino acids. The V and J ends lost 9 bases and 0 bases respectively, with 13 bases between them. The CDR3 bases are TGTGCCACTGGCGGACAGCTTAGCACAGATACGCAGTATTTT. Its protein product is CATGGQLSTDTQYF.

CDR3 residues: CASSPNRPGQILAGRYNEQFF. As DNA, the CDR3 is TGTGCCAGCAGCCCCAACCGTCCGGGACAGATACTAGCGGGACGTTACAATGAGCAGTTCTTC. The genes are TRBV6-6 and TRBJ2-1; 10 bases are shared with TRBD2. Germline V CDR1 and CDR2: MNHNY, SVGAGI (reference sequence). Trimming took 6 bases from V and 4 from J; bases not matched to a gene: 24. CDR3 length: 21 amino acids.

The chain has TRBV11-3 and TRBJ2-1, with 11 bases identical to TRBD2. J gave up 12 bases and V 8 bases, and 15 bases lay outside the gene matches. The CDR3 has 15 residues. Looked up from germline, CDR1 is SGHNT and CDR2 is YENEEA. The CDR3 region is CASLGLAEKGLGQFF. CDR3 DNA sequence: TGTGCCAGCCTGGGACTAGCGGAGAAAGGCCTGGGGCAGTTCTTC.

The rearrangement joins TRBV7-8 to TRBJ1-3, with D uncertain. The germline gives CDR1 SGHVS, CDR2 FQNEAQ. The V end was cut by 1 base, the J end by 3 bases, with 10 bases between. CDR3 length: 15 amino acids. DNA of the CDR3: TGTGCCAGCAGCTTAGGGTCCTCCGGTGGAAACACCATATATTTT. It yields the protein CASSLGSSGGNTIYF.

The chain links TRBV9 to TRBJ2-3, with no clear D. Trimming removed 3 bases at V and 4 bases at J, with 15 bases between. The CDR3 has 15 residues. Germline lookup yields CDR1 SGDLS and CDR2 YYNGEE. The CDR3 sequence is CASSAPATVADTQYF. The CDR3, as DNA: TGTGCCAGCAGCGCCCCCGCCACGGTTGCAGATACGCAGTATTTT. The entire variable domain, with the rest obtained from reference TRBV9 and TRBJ2-3, is as follows: DSGVTQTPKHLITATGQRVTLRCSPRSGDLSVYWYQQSLDQGLQFLIQYYNGEERAKGNILERFSAQQFPDLHSELNLSSLELGDSALYFCASSAPATVADTQYFGPGTRLTVL.

The chain joins TRBV9 to TRBJ2-5; TRBD1 aligns across 7 bases. Germline CDR1 is SGDLS and CDR2 is YYNGEE. The junction had 12 bases not matched to a gene; V was cut back by 8 bases and J by 5 bases. The CDR3 consists of 14 residues. The CDR3 is CASTRGGQAETQYF. The CDR3 bases are TGTGCCAGTACCCGAGGGGGCCAGGCGGAGACCCAGTACTTC.

This chain links TRBV27 with TRBJ2-1; 9 nucleotides line up with TRBD1. The CDR3 covers 17 residues. Trimming at V came to 6 bases and at J to 5 bases, leaving 14 bases not matched to a gene. Germline V gives CDR1 MNHEY, CDR2 SMNVEV (reference sequence). CDR3 sequence: CASSLAPRTGAHNEQFF. The CDR3 DNA follows: TGTGCCAGCAGCTTAGCCCCGAGGACAGGGGCGCACAATGAGCAGTTCTTC.

The CDR3 here is CATSYGDSNQPQHF. Here the CDR3 DNA reads TGTGCCACCAGCTATGGAGATAGCAATCAGCCCCAGCATTTT. The genes are TRBV15 and TRBJ1-5; D remains ambiguous. V was clipped by 5 bases and J by 0 bases, with 8 bases between them. Germline values: CDR1 LNHNV, CDR2 YYDKDF (reference sequence). There are 14 residues in the CDR3.

The chain carries TRBV7-2 and TRBJ1-2; possible D gene TRBD1, 6 bases. This CDR3 has 12 residues. V was cut by 3 bases and J by 14 bases, with 16 bases left in between. The germline CDR1 and CDR2 sequences are SGHTA and FQGNSA. Here the CDR3 DNA reads TGTGCCAGCAGCTTTAGAGGGGGACATCATACCTTC. Translation: CASSFRGGHHTF.

For this clone: A read error may account for a junction end that differs from germline. The V gene is TRBV29-1, the J gene TRBJ1-1, with TRBD1 matching 7 bases. There are 15 residues in the CDR3. Germline CDR1 SQVTM, CDR2 ANQGSEA. CDR3 amino acids: CSVEGTAKSNTEAFF. CDR3 nucleotide sequence: TGCAGCGTCGAAGGGACAGCCAAATCGAACACTGAAGCTTTCTTT.

In this sample, this clone turned up a few times. This sequence joins TRBV2 and TRBJ2-7; 9 positions agree with TRBD1. The ends lost 4 bases at V and 3 bases at J; junction bases unmatched: 16. The CDR3 is 18 amino acids. Germline V gives CDR1 SNHLY, CDR2 FYNNEI. The CDR3 DNA reads as TGTGCCAGCAGTGGGACAGGGGTCTGGCGGGGCGGGAACTACGAGCAGTACTTC. Translated: CASSGTGVWRGGNYEQYF.

V and J are TRBV5-4 and TRBJ1-2; a weak D match, TRBD1 (5 bases). CDR3 length: 15 amino acids. CDR1 and CDR2 (germline): SGHNT, YYREEE (reference sequence). Trimming shortened V by 2 bases and J by 4 bases, and 15 bases separated the two germline ends. The CDR3 DNA follows: TGTGCCAGCAGCTTTCGAGCCGGCAGGGCCTATGGCTACACCTTC. Translated, it gives CASSFRAGRAYGYTF.

This chain connects TRBV9 to TRBJ2-3; TRBD1 aligns across 7 bases. Trimming at V came to 3 bases and at J to 4 bases, leaving 8 bases not matched to a gene. The CDR3 is 15 amino acids. From germline, CDR1 is SGDLS and CDR2 YYNGEE. The CDR3 sequence: CASSGGQVGADTQYF. CDR3 in DNA: TGTGCCAGCAGCGGCGGACAGGTTGGGGCAGATACGCAGTATTTT.

The rearrangement uses TRBV29-1 and TRBJ1-5, with 7 nucleotides matching TRBD1. Germline V lookup: CDR1 SQVTM, CDR2 ANQGSEA. The CDR3 loop spans 13 amino acids. Unmatched junction bases numbered 8, after V lost 5 bases and J lost 7 bases. The CDR3 DNA is TGCAGCGTTTCGACAGGGTTGAGACAGCCCCAGCATTTT. Protein product: CSVSTGLRQPQHF.

The chain has TRBV28 and TRBJ2-5; 10 positions match TRBD1. The CDR3 consists of 14 residues. Losses at the gene ends were 8 bases for V and 3 bases for J; bases not matched to a gene: 6. Germline assignment: CDR1 MDHEN and CDR2 SYDVKM. The CDR3 here is CASGAGTGEETQYF. Written as DNA, the CDR3 is TGTGCCAGCGGAGCAGGGACAGGGGAAGAGACCCAGTACTTC.

CDR3 nucleotide sequence: TGTGCCAGCAGTGAGGGTGAGGTGACCCGGGGAAAACTGTTTTTT. Amino acids: CASSEGEVTRGKLFF. This chain joins TRBV6-1 and TRBJ1-4, with D unclear. The CDR3 contains 15 residues. The germline CDR1 and CDR2 sequences are MNHNS and SASEGT. Deletions cut 3 bases from V and 10 bases from J, with 18 bases between.

The gene calls are TRBV19 and TRBJ2-3, with a weak D call TRBD1 (7 bases). The CDR3 covers 16 residues. CDR1 is LNHDA, CDR2 SQIVND, per germline (reference sequence). V lost 7 bases, J lost 4 bases, and 21 bases lay in between. The CDR3 DNA reads TGTGCCAGTACTCACATGCAGGGGGGTCAAGCAGATACGCAGTATTTT. This translates into CASTHMQGGQADTQYF.

As DNA, the CDR3 is TGTGCCAGCAGCTTAGCGCTGGAGGGAGAAAAACTGTTTTTT. This codes for CASSLALEGEKLFF. This chain connects TRBV7-9 to TRBJ1-4; D unresolved. V shed 0 bases and J shed 8 bases, with 10 bases lying between them. This CDR3 comprises 14 residues. The V gene's germline CDR1 is SEHNR and CDR2 FQNEAQ (reference sequence). The whole variable domain, remainder taken from reference TRBV7-9 and TRBJ1-4, is DTGVSQNPRHKITKRGQNVTFRCDPISEHNRLYWYRQTLGQGPEFLTYFQNEAQLEKSRLLSDRFSAERPKGSFSTLEIQRTEQGDSAMYLCASSLALEGEKLFFGSGTQLSVL.

The genes are TRBV29-1 and TRBJ2-4, with a tentative D call TRBD1 (6 bases). The CDR3 has 12 residues. The germline gives CDR1 SQVTM, CDR2 ANQGSEA. Trimming stripped 8 bases from V and 5 bases from J, with 13 bases between. The CDR3 bases are TGCAGCCCCACCTGGGGGCAAAACATTCAGTACTTC. Its protein product is CSPTWGQNIQYF.

The chain couples TRBV18 to TRBJ1-3; D call uncertain. This CDR3 has 15 amino acids. The V end lost 3 bases, the J end lost 1 base, and 10 bases lay between the germline ends. Germline V gene data show CDR1 as KGHSH and CDR2 as LQKENI. CDR3 sequence reads: CASSPFVTSGNTIYF. DNA for the CDR3: TGTGCCAGCTCACCCTTCGTAACATCTGGAAACACCATATATTTT.

V gene TRBV19 combines with J gene TRBJ1-2; 12 positions match TRBD1. The CDR3 consists of 15 residues. With 5 bases clipped from V and 4 bases from J, the junction kept 5 bases outside the gene matches. Per germline, CDR1 LNHDA and CDR2 SQIVND (reference sequence). CDR3 DNA: TGTGCCAGTAGTGCCCGGGACAGGGGGCTCTATGGCTACACCTTC. Translated: CASSARDRGLYGYTF.

This clone is a singleton in its sample. The gene calls are TRBV7-9 and TRBJ2-7; maybe TRBD2 (5 bases). The CDR3 consists of 14 residues. V was clipped by 0 bases and J by 5 bases, with 11 bases between them. Germline CDR1 reads SEHNR; CDR2 reads FQNEAQ (reference sequence). The CDR3 DNA follows: TGTGCCAGCAGCTTAGCGGGAGTTGGTCACGAGCAGTACTTC. This translates into CASSLAGVGHEQYF.

The chain links TRBV7-3 to TRBJ1-1; a possible D gene is TRBD1 (6 bases). CDR3 length: 13 residues. Trimming shortened V by 5 bases and J by 4 bases, and 11 bases separated the two germline ends. From germline, CDR1 is SGHTA and CDR2 FQGTGA. CDR3 DNA: TGTGCCAGCAGCCCCAAACAGGGCACTGAAGCTTTCTTT. Encoded protein: CASSPKQGTEAFF.

This clone was counted a few times. V gene TRBV28 combines with J gene TRBJ2-6; D might be TRBD2 (5 bases). This CDR3 comprises 16 residues. The germline V gene has CDR1 MDHEN and CDR2 SYDVKM. With 2 bases removed from V and 4 bases from J, the gap between germline ends came to 12 bases. The CDR3 spells CASSLVPGSGANVLTF. CDR3 DNA sequence: TGTGCCAGCAGTTTAGTTCCGGGGTCGGGGGCCAACGTCCTGACTTTC.